Each of the 30 T cell receptor beta chains below was sequenced from the same sample in a study of blood T cell repertoires in COVID-19. Sequencing used immunoSEQ multiplex PCR; TCRdb keeps in-frame clones, though not all of them. The sample lists 150,000 to 200,000 clones; 82% were seen once. Source material: peripheral blood. Source of these receptors: a woman aged 65 to 85 with acute or convalescent COVID-19.

Written as DNA, the CDR3 is TGTGCCAGTAGTATTGGACAGGCGAGGGACACTGAAGCTTTCTTT. Translated, it gives CASSIGQARDTEAFF. V is TRBV19 and J is TRBJ1-1; TRBD1 matches 7 bases. V lost 3 bases to trimming and J lost 3 bases; unmatched junction nucleotides: 7. CDR1 and CDR2 from the germline V gene are LNHDA and SQIVND (reference sequence). This CDR3 region has 15 residues.

V usage is TRBV19 and J usage is TRBJ1-5; possible D gene TRBD1, 5 bases. Germline V lookup: CDR1 LNHDA, CDR2 SQIVND (reference sequence). CDR3 length: 14 amino acids. V was shortened by 1 base and J by 7 bases, with 11 bases between the two germline ends. CDR3 residues: CASSIAGVQQPQHF. CDR3 nucleotide sequence: TGTGCCAGTAGTATAGCGGGGGTTCAACAGCCCCAGCATTTT. Full variable domain (remainder filled in from reference TRBV19 and TRBJ1-5): DGGITQSPKYLFRKEGQNVTLSCEQNLNHDAMYWYRQDPGQGLRLIYYSQIVNDFQKGDIAEGYSVSREKKESFPLTVTSAQKNPTAFYLCASSIAGVQQPQHFGDGTRLSIL.

J is TRBJ1-4 and V is TRBV28, with unresolved D. The CDR3 contains 15 residues. The ends were cut back, 6 bases at V and 7 bases at J, with 18 bases in the middle. Germline CDR1 is MDHEN and CDR2 is SYDVKM. The CDR3 DNA reads TGTGCCAGCAGCACGACCTGGGTCGGAGGTGAAAAACTGTTTTTT. Residues: CASSTTWVGGEKLFF.

This sequence joins TRBV7-9 and TRBJ2-3, with D possibly being TRBD1 (5 bases). CDR1 and CDR2 (germline): SEHNR, FQNEAQ (reference sequence). There are 15 residues in the CDR3. V lost 0 bases to trimming and J lost 2 bases, with 9 bases between them. CDR3 residues: CASSLASGITDTQYF. The DNA for the CDR3 is TGTGCCAGCAGCTTAGCATCAGGGATCACAGATACGCAGTATTTT.

The chain links TRBV5-6 to TRBJ2-1; TRBD2 is a possible D gene (6 bases). The germline V gene encodes CDR1 SGHDT and CDR2 YYEEEE. V gave up 3 bases and J gave up 8 bases, with 6 bases separating them. This CDR3 region has 11 residues. Here the CDR3 reads CASSWEDEQFF. CDR3 in DNA: TGTGCCAGCAGCTGGGAGGATGAGCAGTTCTTC.

The chain carries TRBV5-5 and TRBJ1-1, with 7 nucleotides matching TRBD1. V lost 4 bases, J lost 0 bases, and 6 bases stayed unmatched. Germline lookup yields CDR1 SGHKS and CDR2 YYEKEE (reference sequence). The CDR3 spans 15 residues. The CDR3 reads CASSDSDRLNTEAFF. DNA of the CDR3: TGTGCCAGCAGCGACTCGGACAGGCTGAACACTGAAGCTTTCTTT. Looking up the rest from reference TRBV5-5 and TRBJ1-1 gives the full variable domain: DAGVTQSPTHLIKTRGQQVTLRCSPISGHKSVSWYQQVLGQGPQFIFQYYEKEERGRGNFPDRFSARQFPNYSSELNVNALLLGDSALYLCASSDSDRLNTEAFFGQGTRLTVV.

The genes are TRBV7-2 and TRBJ2-3; 7 bases match TRBD2. The CDR3 consists of 16 residues. The V gene end was trimmed by 6 bases and the J gene end by 1 base; junction bases not matched to a gene: 10. Germline V gives CDR1 SGHTA, CDR2 FQGNSA. The CDR3 is CASSRNGGRGTDTQYF. In DNA, the CDR3 is TGTGCCAGCAGTCGAAACGGGGGGAGGGGCACAGATACGCAGTATTTT.

The V and J genes are TRBV2 and TRBJ1-3, with D uncertain. Germline loops: CDR1 SNHLY, CDR2 FYNNEI. The CDR3 covers 16 residues. V lost 3 bases, J lost 0 bases, and 12 bases lay in between. CDR3 region: CASSENGFVSGNTIYF. The DNA for the CDR3 is TGTGCCAGCAGTGAGAACGGTTTCGTCTCTGGAAACACCATATATTTT.

The CDR3 here is CASSPGSGRGGDTQYF. CDR3 nucleotide sequence: TGCGCCAGCAGTCCTGGATCCGGGAGGGGCGGGGATACGCAGTATTTT. The chain has TRBV4-3 and TRBJ2-3; 8 bases map to TRBD2. CDR1 LGHNA and CDR2 YSLEER come from the germline V gene. The J segment lost 6 bases and the V segment lost 6 bases, leaving 14 bases of the junction unmatched. The CDR3 contains 16 residues.

The chain carries TRBV21-1 and TRBJ1-5; the table gives TRBD1 as D, unverified against the DNA. TRBV21-1 is given as a pseudogene. The CDR3 extends over 16 amino acids. CDR3 amino acids: CASSKGTEYNNQPQHF. DNA for the CDR3: TGTGCCAGCAGCAAAGGGACAGAGTATAACAATCAGCCCCAGCATTTT.

The rearrangement joins TRBV2 to TRBJ2-3, with D perhaps matching TRBD2 (5 bases). Trimming removed 7 bases from V and 4 bases from J, with 12 bases in between. Germline CDR1 SNHLY, CDR2 FYNNEI. The CDR3 contains 13 residues. The DNA of the CDR3 is TGTGCCAGCAAAGGGATCGGGGCAGATACGCAGTATTTT. Protein product: CASKGIGADTQYF.

The gene calls are TRBV7-2 and TRBJ2-7, with D tentatively TRBD2 (5 bases). V lost 4 bases, J lost 3 bases, and 13 bases lay in between. Germline CDR1 is SGHTA and CDR2 is FQGNSA. CDR3 size: 14 residues. CDR3 residues: CASSSSGGHYEQYF. CDR3 DNA: TGTGCCAGCAGCTCCAGCGGAGGCCACTACGAGCAGTACTTC.

The CDR3 protein is CASSLGPKYEQYF. As DNA, the CDR3 is TGTGCCAGCAGCTTAGGGCCCAAGTACGAGCAGTACTTC. The chain is built from TRBV11-3 and TRBJ2-7; no reliable D call. This CDR3 has 13 residues. CDR1 is SGHNT, CDR2 YENEEA, per germline. The ends were cut back, 1 base at V and 4 bases at J, with 8 bases in the middle.

The chain has TRBV5-1 and TRBJ2-6; 7 nucleotides align to TRBD1. The junction had 1 base not matched to a gene; V was cut back by 6 bases and J by 1 base. CDR3 size: 14 residues. The germline gives CDR1 SGHRS, CDR2 YFSETQ. As DNA, the CDR3 is TGCGCCAGCAAGACAGGGTCTGGGGCCAACGTCCTGACTTTC. It codes for CASKTGSGANVLTF.

The rearrangement uses TRBV11-2 and TRBJ1-1; TRBD1 might be the D (5 bases). The CDR3 spans 14 residues. The germline gives CDR1 SGHAT, CDR2 FQNNGV. V gave up 5 bases and J gave up 8 bases, with 18 bases separating them. The CDR3 loop is CASSPAGVRGEAFF. Here the CDR3 DNA reads TGTGCCAGCAGCCCCGCGGGGGTAAGGGGCGAAGCTTTCTTT.

V and J are TRBV28 and TRBJ1-2; TRBD1 might be the D (5 bases). CDR3 size: 15 residues. Trimming removed 4 bases at V and 4 bases at J, with 16 bases between. Germline V gene lookup returns CDR1 MDHEN and CDR2 SYDVKM. This CDR3 is CASSSGRGLGYGYTF. In DNA, the CDR3 is TGTGCCAGCAGTTCGGGACGGGGGTTAGGCTATGGCTACACCTTC.

The chain couples TRBV7-8 to TRBJ2-2; 10 bases agree with TRBD2. J gave up 6 bases and V 4 bases, and 11 bases lay outside the gene matches. The germline V gene encodes CDR1 SGHVS and CDR2 FQNEAQ. The length of the CDR3 is 17 residues. The DNA for the CDR3 is TGTGCCAGCAGCTCGCAGCGGGAGGGCCTTCCACCCGGGGAGCTGTTTTTT. The encoded protein is CASSSQREGLPPGELFF. The variable domain in full, completed from reference TRBV7-8 and TRBJ2-2, reads GAGVSQSPRYKVAKRGQDVALRCDPISGHVSLFWYQQALGQGPEFLTYFQNEAQLDKSGLPSDRFFAERPEGSVSTLKIQRTQQEDSAVYLCASSSQREGLPPGELFFGEGSRLTVL.

This clone showed up just a few times. This sequence joins TRBV20-1 and TRBJ1-4; D ambiguous. Trimming stripped 4 bases from V and 7 bases from J, with 7 bases between. CDR3 length equals 11 residues. Germline V lookup: CDR1 DFQATT, CDR2 SNEGSKA (reference sequence). In DNA, the CDR3 is TGCAGTGCTATGGGCTCTGAAAAACTGTTTTTT. Translating it yields CSAMGSEKLFF.

To note about this clone: Distinct nucleotide sequences in the sample also encode this CDR3. CDR3 sequence reads: CASSPGQGNYEQYF. CDR3 coding DNA: TGCGCCAGCAGCCCTGGGCAGGGTAACTACGAGCAGTACTTC. The chain links TRBV5-1 to TRBJ2-7; possible D gene TRBD1, 5 bases. Germline-derived CDR1 and CDR2 are SGHRS and YFSETQ. Trimming removed 4 bases at V and 3 bases at J, with 14 bases between. CDR3 length: 14 residues.

V usage is TRBV5-5 and J usage is TRBJ2-1; D is unresolved. CDR1 SGHKS and CDR2 YYEKEE come from the germline V gene (reference sequence). The length of the CDR3 is 11 residues. Deletions cut 4 bases from V and 7 bases from J, with 6 bases between. The CDR3 DNA follows: TGTGCCAGCAGCCCGGGTAATGAGCAGTTCTTC. Translating it yields CASSPGNEQFF. The complete variable domain, with remaining parts taken from reference TRBV5-5 and TRBJ2-1, reads DAGVTQSPTHLIKTRGQQVTLRCSPISGHKSVSWYQQVLGQGPQFIFQYYEKEERGRGNFPDRFSARQFPNYSSELNVNALLLGDSALYLCASSPGNEQFFGPGTRLTVL.

This chain links TRBV28 with TRBJ1-1; maybe TRBD1 (5 bases). The V and J ends lost 3 bases and 0 bases respectively, with 8 bases between them. Germline lookup yields CDR1 MDHEN and CDR2 SYDVKM. The CDR3 contains 14 residues. The chain's CDR3 is CASSLQGLNTEAFF. CDR3 in DNA: TGTGCCAGCAGTTTGCAGGGCTTGAACACTGAAGCTTTCTTT.

For the CDR3, the DNA is TGTGCCAGCAGCAGCGGGACAGGGGGCGGGGGGACCCAGTACTTC. Translating it yields CASSSGTGGGGTQYF. V gene TRBV9 combines with J gene TRBJ2-5; 12 bases are a match to TRBD1. Germline trimming cut 4 bases from V and 7 bases from J; bases unmatched to any gene: 8. Germline CDR1 SGDLS, CDR2 YYNGEE. The CDR3 has 15 amino acids.

On this clone: One end of the junction varies from germline; a read error may be responsible. CDR3 protein: CASSFDSRGQLDF. The DNA for the CDR3 is TGTGCCAGCAGTTTCGACTCTAGAGGGCAGTTGGATTTT. V and J are TRBV27 and TRBJ2-3, with D possibly matching TRBD2 (5 bases). The CDR3 loop spans 13 amino acids. Germline V gene sequence: CDR1 MNHEY, CDR2 SMNVEV (reference sequence).

The chain uses TRBV4-3 and TRBJ2-5, with D possibly being TRBD2 (6 bases). CDR1 and CDR2 (germline): LGHNA, YSLEER. The CDR3 is 14 amino acids. The V gene lost 3 bases and the J gene lost 2 bases, with 10 bases spanning the gap. This CDR3 reads CASSQGLIQETQYF. CDR3 coding DNA: TGCGCCAGCAGCCAGGGACTGATACAAGAGACCCAGTACTTC.

The genes are TRBV5-8 and TRBJ2-1, with 7 bases that match TRBD1. V lost 4 bases to trimming and J lost 2 bases; unmatched junction nucleotides: 3. This CDR3 has 14 amino acids. In germline, CDR1 is SGHTS, CDR2 YDEGEE. CDR3 coding DNA: TGTGCCAGCAGCACGGGACAGACCTACAATGAGCAGTTCTTC. As protein: CASSTGQTYNEQFF.

The chain uses TRBV6-4 and TRBJ2-1; 15 bases match TRBD2. Per the germline V gene, CDR1 is MRHNA and CDR2 is SNTAGT. With 6 bases clipped from V and 3 bases from J, the junction kept 3 bases outside the gene matches. This CDR3 comprises 16 residues. The CDR3 loop reads CASRGLAGGLYNEQFF. The DNA for the CDR3 is TGTGCCAGCAGGGGACTAGCGGGAGGACTCTACAATGAGCAGTTCTTC.

J is TRBJ2-3 and V is TRBV2; 11 bases are a match to TRBD2. The J segment lost 4 bases and the V segment lost 6 bases, leaving 6 bases of the junction unmatched. The CDR3 has 15 residues. Per germline, CDR1 SNHLY and CDR2 FYNNEI. CDR3 protein: CASRLLAGVADTQYF. Written as DNA, the CDR3 is TGTGCCAGCAGGTTACTAGCGGGAGTGGCAGATACGCAGTATTTT. Using reference TRBV2 and TRBJ2-3 for the parts outside the CDR3, the full variable domain is EPEVTQTPSHQVTQMGQEVILRCVPISNHLYFYWYRQILGQKVEFLVSFYNNEISEKSEIFDDQFSVERPDGSNFTLKIRSTKLEDSAMYFCASRLLAGVADTQYFGPGTRLTVL.

The V and J genes are TRBV6-5 and TRBJ1-5; maybe TRBD1 (5 bases). The CDR3 spans 13 residues. The V end lost 8 bases, the J end lost 2 bases, and 10 bases lay between the germline ends. Germline V gene data show CDR1 as MNHEY and CDR2 as SVGAGI. Here the CDR3 reads CASGAQRNQPQHF. CDR3 nucleotides: TGTGCCAGCGGGGCTCAACGCAATCAGCCCCAGCATTTT.

The CDR3 region has the DNA TGTGCCAGCAGCCTACAGAGAAACACTGAAGCTTTCTTT. Translated: CASSLQRNTEAFF. The J gene is TRBJ1-1, the V gene TRBV7-3, with D unclear. The V gene's germline CDR1 is SGHTA and CDR2 FQGTGA. V gave up 5 bases and J gave up 2 bases, with 9 bases separating them. This CDR3 region has 13 residues.

The CDR3 bases are TGTGCCAGTAGTAACCAGGGGGATCCGTTCGGGGCTTTCTTT. It codes for CASSNQGDPFGAFF. The rearrangement links TRBV19 to TRBJ1-1; 7 bases agree with TRBD1. Unmatched junction bases numbered 13, after V lost 4 bases and J lost 11 bases. CDR1 is LNHDA, CDR2 SQIVND, per germline (reference sequence). CDR3 length: 14 amino acids.